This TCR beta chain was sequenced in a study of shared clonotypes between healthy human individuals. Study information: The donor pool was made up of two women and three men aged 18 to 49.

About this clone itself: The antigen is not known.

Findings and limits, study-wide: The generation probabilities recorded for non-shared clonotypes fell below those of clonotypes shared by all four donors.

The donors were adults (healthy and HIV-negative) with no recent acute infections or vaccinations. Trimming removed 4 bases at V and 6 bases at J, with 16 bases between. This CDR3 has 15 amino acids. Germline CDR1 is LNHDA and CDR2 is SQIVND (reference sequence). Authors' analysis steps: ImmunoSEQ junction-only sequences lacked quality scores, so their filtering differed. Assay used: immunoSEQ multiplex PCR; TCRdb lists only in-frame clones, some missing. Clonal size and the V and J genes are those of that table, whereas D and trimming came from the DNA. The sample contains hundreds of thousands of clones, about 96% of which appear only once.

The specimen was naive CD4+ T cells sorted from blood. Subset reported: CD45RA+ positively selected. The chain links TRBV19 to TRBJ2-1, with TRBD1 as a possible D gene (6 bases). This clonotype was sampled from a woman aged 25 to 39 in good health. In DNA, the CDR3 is TGTGCCAGTAGTAAGTTGAAGGGGGTCATCAATGAGCAGTTCTTC. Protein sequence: CASSKLKGVINEQFF.